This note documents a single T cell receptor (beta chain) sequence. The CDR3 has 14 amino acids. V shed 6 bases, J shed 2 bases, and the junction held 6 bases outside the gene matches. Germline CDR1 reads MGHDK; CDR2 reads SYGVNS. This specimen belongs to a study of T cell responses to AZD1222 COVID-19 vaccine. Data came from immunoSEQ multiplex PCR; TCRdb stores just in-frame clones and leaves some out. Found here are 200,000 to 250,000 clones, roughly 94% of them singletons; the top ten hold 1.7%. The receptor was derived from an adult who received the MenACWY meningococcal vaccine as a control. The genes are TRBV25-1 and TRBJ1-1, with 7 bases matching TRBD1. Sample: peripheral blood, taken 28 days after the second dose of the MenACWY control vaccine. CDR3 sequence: CASSRRDSNTEAFF. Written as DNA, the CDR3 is TGTGCCAGCAGCCGTAGGGACAGCAACACTGAAGCTTTCTTT.